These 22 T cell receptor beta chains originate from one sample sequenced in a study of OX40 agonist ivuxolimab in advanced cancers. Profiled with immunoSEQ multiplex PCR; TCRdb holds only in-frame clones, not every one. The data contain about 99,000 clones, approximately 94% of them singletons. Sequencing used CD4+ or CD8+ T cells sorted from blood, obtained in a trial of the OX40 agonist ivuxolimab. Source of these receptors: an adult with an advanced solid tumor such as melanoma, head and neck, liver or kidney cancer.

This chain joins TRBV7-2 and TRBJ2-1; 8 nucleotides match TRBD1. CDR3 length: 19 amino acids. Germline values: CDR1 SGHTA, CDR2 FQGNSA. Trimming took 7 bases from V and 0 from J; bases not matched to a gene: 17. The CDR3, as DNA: TGTGCCAGCACCCCTACCCCCGGACAGGGAGGTATCTCCTACAATGAGCAGTTCTTC. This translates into CASTPTPGQGGISYNEQFF. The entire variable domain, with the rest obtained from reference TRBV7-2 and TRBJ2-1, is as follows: GAGVSQSPSNKVTEKGKDVELRCDPISGHTALYWYRQSLGQGLEFLIYFQGNSAPDKSGLPSDRFSAERTGGSVSTLTIQRTQQEDSAVYLCASTPTPGQGGISYNEQFFGPGTRLTVL.

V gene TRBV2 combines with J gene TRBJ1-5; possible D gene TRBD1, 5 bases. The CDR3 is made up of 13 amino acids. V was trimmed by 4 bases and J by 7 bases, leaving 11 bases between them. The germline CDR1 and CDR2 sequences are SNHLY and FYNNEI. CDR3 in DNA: TGTGCCAGCAGTGTCGACAGAGGGCAGCCCCAGCATTTT. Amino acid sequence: CASSVDRGQPQHF.

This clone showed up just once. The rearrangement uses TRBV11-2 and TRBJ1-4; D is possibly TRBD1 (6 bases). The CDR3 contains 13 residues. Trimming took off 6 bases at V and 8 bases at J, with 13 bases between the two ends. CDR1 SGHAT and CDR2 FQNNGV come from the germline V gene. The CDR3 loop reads CASSFTGKEKLFF. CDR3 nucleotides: TGTGCCAGCAGTTTTACAGGGAAAGAAAAACTGTTTTTT.

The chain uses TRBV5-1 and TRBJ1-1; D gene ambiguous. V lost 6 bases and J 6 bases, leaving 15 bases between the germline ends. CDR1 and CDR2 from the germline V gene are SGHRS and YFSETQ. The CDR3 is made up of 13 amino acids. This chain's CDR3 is CASIPSDGAEAFF. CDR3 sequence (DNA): TGCGCCAGCATACCCTCCGACGGCGCTGAAGCTTTCTTT. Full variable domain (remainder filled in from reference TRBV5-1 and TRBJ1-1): KAGVTQTPRYLIKTRGQQVTLSCSPISGHRSVSWYQQTPGQGLQFLFEYFSETQRNKGNFPGRFSGRQFSNSRSEMNVSTLELGDSALYLCASIPSDGAEAFFGQGTRLTVV.

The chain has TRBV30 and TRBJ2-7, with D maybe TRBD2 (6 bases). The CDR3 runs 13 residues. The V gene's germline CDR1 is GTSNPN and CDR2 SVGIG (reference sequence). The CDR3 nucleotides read TGTGCTAAAAGACGGCCGGGAGCCTACGAGCAGTACTTC. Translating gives CAKRRPGAYEQYF. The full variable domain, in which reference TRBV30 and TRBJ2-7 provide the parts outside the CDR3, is SQTIHQWPATLVQPVGSPLSLECTVEGTSNPNLYWYRQAAGRGLQLLFYSVGIGQISSEVPQNLSASRPQDRQFILSSKKLLLSDSGFYLCAKRRPGAYEQYFGPGTRLTVT.

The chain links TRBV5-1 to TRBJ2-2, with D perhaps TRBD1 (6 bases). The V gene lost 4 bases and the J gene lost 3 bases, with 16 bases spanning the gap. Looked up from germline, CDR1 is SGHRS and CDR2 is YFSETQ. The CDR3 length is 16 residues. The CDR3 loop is CASSGGRDTHTGELFF. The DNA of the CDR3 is TGCGCCAGCAGCGGTGGACGGGACACCCACACCGGGGAGCTGTTTTTT.

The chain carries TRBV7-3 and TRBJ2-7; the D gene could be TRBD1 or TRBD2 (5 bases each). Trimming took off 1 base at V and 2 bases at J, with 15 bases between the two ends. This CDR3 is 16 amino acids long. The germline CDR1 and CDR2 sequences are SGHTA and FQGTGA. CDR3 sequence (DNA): TGTGCCAGCAGCTTAAGCCCCGGGGCAGGGACCTACGAGCAGTACTTC. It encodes CASSLSPGAGTYEQYF.

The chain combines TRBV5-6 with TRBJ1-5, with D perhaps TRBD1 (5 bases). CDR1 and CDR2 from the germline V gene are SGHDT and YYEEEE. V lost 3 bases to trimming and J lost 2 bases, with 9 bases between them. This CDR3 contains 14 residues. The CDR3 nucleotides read TGTGCCAGCAGCTGGGGCGGGGGCAATCAGCCCCAGCATTTT. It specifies CASSWGGGNQPQHF.

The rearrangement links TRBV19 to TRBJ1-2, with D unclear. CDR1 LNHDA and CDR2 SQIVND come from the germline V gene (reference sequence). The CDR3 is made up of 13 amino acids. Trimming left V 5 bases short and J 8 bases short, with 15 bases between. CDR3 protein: CASSSRFGEGYTF. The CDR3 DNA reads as TGTGCCAGTAGTTCTCGGTTCGGGGAGGGCTACACCTTC.

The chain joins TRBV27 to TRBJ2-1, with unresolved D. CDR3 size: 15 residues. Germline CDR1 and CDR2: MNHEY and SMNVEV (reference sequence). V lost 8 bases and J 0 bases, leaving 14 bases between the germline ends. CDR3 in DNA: TGTGCCAGCTCGAGCCCGTTGAGCTCCTACAATGAGCAGTTCTTC. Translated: CASSSPLSSYNEQFF.

The CDR3 region is CASSLQGGNEKLFF. CDR3 sequence (DNA): TGTGCCAGCAGCTTGCAGGGGGGGAATGAAAAACTGTTTTTT. The chain employs TRBV7-9 and TRBJ1-4; 7 positions match TRBD1. With 3 bases clipped from V and 5 bases from J, the junction kept 3 bases outside the gene matches. Germline assignment: CDR1 SEHNR and CDR2 FQNEAQ (reference sequence). The CDR3 is 14 residues long.

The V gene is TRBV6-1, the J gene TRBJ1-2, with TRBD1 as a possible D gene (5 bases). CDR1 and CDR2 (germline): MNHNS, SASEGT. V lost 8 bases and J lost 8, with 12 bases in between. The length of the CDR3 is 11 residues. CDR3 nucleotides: TGTGCCAGCGAAGGGACTCCCGGCTACACCTTC. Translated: CASEGTPGYTF.

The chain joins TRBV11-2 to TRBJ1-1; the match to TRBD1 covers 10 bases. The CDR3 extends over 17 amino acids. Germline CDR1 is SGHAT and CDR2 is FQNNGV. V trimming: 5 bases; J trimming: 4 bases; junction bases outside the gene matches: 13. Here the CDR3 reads CASSQTKRDRGGTEAFF. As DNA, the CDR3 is TGTGCCAGCAGCCAAACAAAACGGGACAGGGGCGGCACTGAAGCTTTCTTT. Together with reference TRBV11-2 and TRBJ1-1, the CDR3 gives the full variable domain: EAGVAQSPRYKIIEKRQSVAFWCNPISGHATLYWYQQILGQGPKLLIQFQNNGVVDDSQLPKDRFSAERLKGVDSTLKIQPAKLEDSAVYLCASSQTKRDRGGTEAFFGQGTRLTVV.

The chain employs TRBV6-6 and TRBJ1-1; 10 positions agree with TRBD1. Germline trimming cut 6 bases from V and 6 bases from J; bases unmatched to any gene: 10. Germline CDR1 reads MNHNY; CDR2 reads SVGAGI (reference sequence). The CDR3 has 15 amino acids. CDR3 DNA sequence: TGTGCCAGCAGGTTAACGGGACAGGGGTCGCCTGAAGCTTTCTTT. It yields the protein CASRLTGQGSPEAFF.

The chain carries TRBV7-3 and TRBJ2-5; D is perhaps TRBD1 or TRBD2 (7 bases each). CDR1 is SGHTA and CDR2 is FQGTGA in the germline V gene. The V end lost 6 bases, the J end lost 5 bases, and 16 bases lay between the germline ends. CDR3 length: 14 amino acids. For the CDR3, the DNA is TGTGCCAGCAGTCCAAGACAGGGAGGGGAGACCCAGTACTTC. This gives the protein CASSPRQGGETQYF.

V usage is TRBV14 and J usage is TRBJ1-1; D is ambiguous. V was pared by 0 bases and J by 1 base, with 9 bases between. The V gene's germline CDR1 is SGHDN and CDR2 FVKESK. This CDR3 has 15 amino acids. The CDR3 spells CASSQDRLANTEAFF. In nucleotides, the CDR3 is TGTGCCAGCAGCCAAGATAGGTTGGCGAACACTGAAGCTTTCTTT.

The CDR3 sequence: CASSPRGQRTYNEQFF. CDR3 coding DNA: TGTGCCAGTAGTCCCCGGGGGCAGCGGACATACAATGAGCAGTTCTTC. The genes are TRBV19 and TRBJ2-1; D is perhaps TRBD1 or TRBD2 (6 bases each). Between the trimmed V and J ends, which lost 5 bases and 4 bases, there was a span of 18 bases. Germline CDR1 is LNHDA and CDR2 is SQIVND (reference sequence). The length of the CDR3 is 16 residues.

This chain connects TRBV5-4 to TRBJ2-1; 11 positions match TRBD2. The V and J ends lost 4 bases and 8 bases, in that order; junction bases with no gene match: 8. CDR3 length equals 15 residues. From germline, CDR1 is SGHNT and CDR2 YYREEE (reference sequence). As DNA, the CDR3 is TGTGCCAGCAGCATTAGCGGGGGGGCAGTCCATGAGCAGTTCTTC. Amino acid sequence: CASSISGGAVHEQFF.

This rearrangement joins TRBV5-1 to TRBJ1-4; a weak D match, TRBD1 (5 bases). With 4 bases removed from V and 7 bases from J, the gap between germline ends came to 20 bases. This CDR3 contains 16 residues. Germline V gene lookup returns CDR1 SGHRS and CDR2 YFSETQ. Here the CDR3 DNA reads TGCGCCAGCAGCCCGGGACCCACAATAGGTAGTGAAAAACTGTTTTTT. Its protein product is CASSPGPTIGSEKLFF.

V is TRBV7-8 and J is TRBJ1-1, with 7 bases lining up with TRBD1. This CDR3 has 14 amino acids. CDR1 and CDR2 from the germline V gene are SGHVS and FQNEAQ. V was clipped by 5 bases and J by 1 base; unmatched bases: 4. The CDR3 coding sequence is TGTGCCAGCAGCCGGGACAGACAGAACACTGAAGCTTTCTTT. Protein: CASSRDRQNTEAFF. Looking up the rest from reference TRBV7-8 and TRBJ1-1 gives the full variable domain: GAGVSQSPRYKVAKRGQDVALRCDPISGHVSLFWYQQALGQGPEFLTYFQNEAQLDKSGLPSDRFFAERPEGSVSTLKIQRTQQEDSAVYLCASSRDRQNTEAFFGQGTRLTVV.

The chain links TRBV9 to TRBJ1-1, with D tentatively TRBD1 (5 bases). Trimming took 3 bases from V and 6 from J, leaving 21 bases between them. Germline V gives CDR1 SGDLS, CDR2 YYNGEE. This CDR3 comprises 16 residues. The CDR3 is CASSDSPGTGSPEAFF. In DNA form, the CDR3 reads TGTGCCAGCAGCGATTCCCCCGGGACCGGAAGCCCTGAAGCTTTCTTT.

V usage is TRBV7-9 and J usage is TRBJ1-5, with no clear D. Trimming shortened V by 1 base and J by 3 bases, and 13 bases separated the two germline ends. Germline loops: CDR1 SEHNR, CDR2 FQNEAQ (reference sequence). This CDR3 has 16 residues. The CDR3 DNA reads TGTGCCAGCAGCTTAGTGGGAGGTCCGAACAATCAGCCCCAGCATTTT. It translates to CASSLVGGPNNQPQHF.